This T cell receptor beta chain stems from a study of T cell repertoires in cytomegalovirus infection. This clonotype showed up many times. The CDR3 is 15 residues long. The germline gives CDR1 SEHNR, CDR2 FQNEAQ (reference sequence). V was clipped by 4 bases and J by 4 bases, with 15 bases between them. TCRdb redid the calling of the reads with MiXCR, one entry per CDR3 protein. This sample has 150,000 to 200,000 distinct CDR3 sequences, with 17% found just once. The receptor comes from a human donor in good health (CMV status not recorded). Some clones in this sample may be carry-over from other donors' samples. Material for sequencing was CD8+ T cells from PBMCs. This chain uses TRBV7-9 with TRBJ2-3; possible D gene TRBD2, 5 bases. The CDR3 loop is CASSSAEGGADTQYF. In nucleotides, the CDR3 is TGTGCCAGCAGCTCAGCCGAGGGTGGCGCAGATACGCAGTATTTT.